This T cell receptor (beta chain) was captured by sequencing in a study of T cell changes during pregnancy in multiple sclerosis. TCRdb keeps only in-frame clones here, not all; method: immunoSEQ multiplex PCR. The data contain tens of thousands of clones, roughly 93% of them singletons. In germline, CDR1 is MNHNS, CDR2 SASEGT. The CDR3 covers 11 residues. V was cut by 7 bases and J by 5 bases, with 9 bases left in between. The receptor comes from a female donor with multiple sclerosis, enrolled in a pregnancy study. The material sequenced was CD8+ T cells from peripheral blood mononuclear cells, taken in the third trimester of pregnancy. This sequence joins TRBV6-1 and TRBJ2-7; perhaps TRBD2 as D (5 bases). The chain's CDR3 is CASTLRDEQYF. CDR3 sequence (DNA): TGTGCCAGCACCCTGAGGGACGAGCAGTACTTC.